This T cell receptor (beta chain) was captured by sequencing in a study of blood T cell repertoires in COVID-19 (dated by TCRdb to 2020 to 2022). General notes on the study: Collaborator samples came from the United States, Italy and Spain and covered acute and convalescent phases of COVID-19. The prospective study material was composed of cDNA or gDNA derived from T cells, B-cell-depleted T cells, or PBMCs. Subjects who had been exposed to COVID-19, were actively infected with it, or had recovered from it provided the deeply sampled blood TCRbeta repertoires that made up the dataset. The repertoires were made available in a free public database intended to serve as a resource for research on the immune response to SARS-CoV-2. The samples were drawn from two sources: the first 160 participants of the ongoing ImmuneRACE study, and 1,200 or so subjects contributed by 6 global collaborators. Sample metadata almost always included a de-identified subject ID, COVID-19 status, age in years and sex. HLA class I and class II types, where available, came from metadata supplied by the sample provider rather than from assay-based typing.

The sample holds a few counts of this clone. No cognate antigen has been identified for it. No base quality information exists; no much larger clone differs at one position. The full study reports these points: The quantity of clinical and demographic metadata differed by source and by participant and was supplied without curation.

Trimming takes 3 bases from V and 5 bases from J, and the germline ends sit 10 bases apart. From the germline V gene, CDR1 is SNHLY and CDR2 is FYNNEI. From the cysteine up to the phenylalanine, the CDR3 has a length of 13 residues. Only CDR3 DNA remains: 39 bases, in frame from the first base. At one collaborating source in Seattle, patients were enrolled during active infection and were followed longitudinally through the course of disease. The collaborating institutions used their own protocols to collect whole blood in K2EDTA tubes. For TCRbeta analysis, collaborators shipped samples in one of three forms: frozen whole blood, isolated PBMCs, or DNA extracted from either of those sample types. TCRbeta CDR3 regions were amplified from genomic DNA using the immunoSEQ Assay, a bias-controlled multiplex PCR. The authors' pipeline ran thus. The number of nucleated cells in each sample was estimated by amplification of reference gene primers within the assay. To quantify the absolute abundance of each unique TCRbeta CDR3 rearrangement, sequence reads were collapsed and filtered. For each sample, productive Simpson clonality was calculated by taking the square root of Simpson's diversity index across productive rearrangements. TCRdb holds this immuneACCESS table with in-frame rearrangements only. Some clones are missing; in checked studies, unresolved V genes explain under half, and the rest has no known cause. The D gene and trimming were derived from the DNA, and the V and J assignments and clone size from that table. This sample lists 250,000 to 400,000 clones; 70% to 90% were detected once. The ten largest clonotypes hold 1.5% to 2% of the sample.

Sequencing was carried out using peripheral blood. Recombination linked TRBV2 to TRBJ1-2; confidence is insufficient to name the D gene. The origin of this receptor is a woman in her twenties or thirties with COVID-19, enrolled during active disease. The DNA reads TGTGCCAGCAGTGATCCGGTTCGATATGGCTACACCTTC. Translation gives CASSDPVRYGYTF.